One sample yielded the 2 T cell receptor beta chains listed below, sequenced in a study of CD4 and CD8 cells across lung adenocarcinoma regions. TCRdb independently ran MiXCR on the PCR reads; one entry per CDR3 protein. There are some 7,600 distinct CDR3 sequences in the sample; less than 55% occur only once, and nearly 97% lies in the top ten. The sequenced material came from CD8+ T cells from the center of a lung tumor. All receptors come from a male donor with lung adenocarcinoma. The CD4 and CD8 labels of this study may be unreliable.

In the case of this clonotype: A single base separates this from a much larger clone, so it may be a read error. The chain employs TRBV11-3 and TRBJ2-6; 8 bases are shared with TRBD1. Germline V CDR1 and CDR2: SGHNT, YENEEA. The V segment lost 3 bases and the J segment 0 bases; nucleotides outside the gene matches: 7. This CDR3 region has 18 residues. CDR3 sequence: CASSFMTGAGSGANVLTF. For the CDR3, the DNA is TGTGCCAGCAGCTTCATGACAGGGGCCGGCTCTGGGGCCAACGTCCTGACTTTC.

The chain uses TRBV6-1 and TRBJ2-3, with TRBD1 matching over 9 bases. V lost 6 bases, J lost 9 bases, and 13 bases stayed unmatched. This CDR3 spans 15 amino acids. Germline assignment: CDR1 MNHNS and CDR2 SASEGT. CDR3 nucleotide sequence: TGTGCCAGCAGCGCGGGACAGGGAGCCAAAAACACGCAGTATTTT. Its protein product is CASSAGQGAKNTQYF.